This is a list of T cell receptor beta chains from one sample in a study of CD8 T cells in Susac syndrome. TCRdb re-analysed the immunoSEQ multiplex PCR reads in MiXCR, keeping a single row per CDR3 protein. The repertoire has about 120,000 distinct CDR3 sequences, roughly 92% of them found once; the top ten carry around 0.12%. Source material: CD8+ T cells from PBMCs. The receptors stem from a human donor in good health. CDR3s include the opening cysteine and the closing phenylalanine or tryptophan. Fields, in order: D gene, J gene, V gene, clone size, CDR3 length, CDR3 protein, CDR3 DNA. The D gene is left open where the match is weak. Only part of the rows carry a size: once, few, many, or a class if the clone is expanded.

-,TRBJ2-2,TRBV5-1,-,13,CASSGGSTGELFF,TGCGCCAGCAGCGGCGGAAGCACCGGGGAGCTGTTTTTT
-,TRBJ1-1,TRBV5-1,-,14,CASSWRLPGLEAFF,TGCGCCAGCAGCTGGCGTCTTCCGGGGCTTGAAGCTTTCTTT
TRBD1,TRBJ1-1,TRBV20-1,-,13,CSANTGGDTEAFF,TGCAGTGCTAACACAGGGGGGGATACTGAAGCTTTCTTT
-,TRBJ2-3,TRBV2,-,14,CASSDARGTDTQYF,TGTGCCAGCAGTGACGCCAGGGGCACAGATACGCAGTATTTT
-,TRBJ2-7,TRBV4-3,once,15,CASSQATGGPYEQYF,TGCGCCAGCAGCCAAGCGACCGGGGGGCCCTACGAGCAGTACTTC
-,TRBJ1-5,TRBV7-2,-,13,CASSPDRGQPQHF,TGTGCCAGCAGTCCCGACCGGGGACAGCCCCAGCATTTT
-,TRBJ2-1,TRBV5-6,-,11,CASSLDHEQFF,TGTGCCAGCAGCTTGGACCATGAGCAGTTCTTC
-,TRBJ1-2,TRBV9,-,15,CASSARTGLGYGYTF,TGTGCCAGCAGCGCGAGGACCGGGTTGGGATATGGCTACACCTTC
-,TRBJ2-5,TRBV7-2,few,13,CASSPRSGETQYF,TGTGCCAGCAGCCCCCGGTCGGGGGAGACCCAGTACTTC
TRBD1,TRBJ1-5,TRBV5-4,-,16,CASSWGTDDSNQPQHF,TGTGCCAGCAGCTGGGGGACAGATGATAGCAATCAGCCCCAGCATTTT
TRBD1,TRBJ2-2,TRBV7-8,-,18,CASSFGTNQGANTGELFF,TGTGCCAGCAGCTTTGGGACAAATCAGGGGGCGAACACCGGGGAGCTGTTTTTT
-,TRBJ1-1,TRBV6-5,-,14,CASRPLGVDTEAFF,TGTGCCAGCAGACCCCTCGGGGTAGACACTGAAGCTTTCTTT
-,TRBJ1-1,TRBV5-1,-,13,CASSEAGATEAFF,TGCGCCAGCAGTGAGGCAGGGGCCACTGAAGCTTTCTTT
-,TRBJ1-2,TRBV5-1,-,13,CASSLLRDIGYTF,TGCGCCAGCAGCTTACTCCGGGATATTGGCTACACCTTC
-,TRBJ2-1,TRBV7-2,-,13,CASSPGPNNEQFF,TGTGCCAGCAGCCCCGGACCAAACAATGAGCAGTTCTTC
-,TRBJ1-2,TRBV6-2/TRBV6-3,-,14,CASSAQLATYGYTF,TGTGCCAGCAGTGCCCAGCTGGCTACCTATGGCTACACCTTC
-,TRBJ1-5,TRBV6-5,-,15,CASSYSSGGNQPQHF,TGTGCCAGCAGTTACTCGAGCGGGGGCAATCAGCCCCAGCATTTT
-,TRBJ2-3,TRBV10-3,few,14,CAISESTGTDTQYF,TGTGCCATCAGTGAGTCCACAGGCACAGATACGCAGTATTTT
-,TRBJ1-1,TRBV11-2,-,14,CASSARGANTEAFF,TGTGCCAGCAGCGCCAGGGGCGCGAACACTGAAGCTTTCTTT
TRBD2,TRBJ2-3,TRBV19,-,16,CASSMWASGVTDTQYF,TGTGCCAGTAGTATGTGGGCTAGCGGCGTCACAGATACGCAGTATTTT
-,TRBJ2-1,TRBV7-9,-,16,CASSTLLGGLYNEQFF,TGTGCCAGCAGCACCCTCCTCGGGGGGCTGTACAATGAGCAGTTCTTC
-,TRBJ1-1,TRBV12-3/TRBV12-4,once,14,CASSSLRGNTEAFF,TGTGCCAGCAGTTCACTCAGGGGGAACACTGAAGCTTTCTTT
-,TRBJ2-3,TRBV18,-,13,CASSPPATDTQYF,TGTGCCAGCTCACCACCGGCGACAGATACGCAGTATTTT
-,TRBJ1-4,TRBV5-1,-,11,CASRGDGKLFF,TGCGCCAGCAGAGGAGACGGAAAACTGTTTTTT
-,TRBJ1-1,TRBV2,-,13,CASSELMNTEAFF,TGTGCCAGCAGTGAACTGATGAACACTGAAGCTTTCTTT
-,TRBJ2-5,TRBV5-4,-,15,CASSPPGRPLGTQYF,TGTGCCAGCAGCCCACCGGGGCGACCACTAGGGACCCAGTACTTC
-,TRBJ2-2,TRBV14,-,14,CASSQDRPGKELFF,TGTGCCAGCAGCCAAGATAGGCCAGGGAAGGAGCTGTTTTTT
TRBD1,TRBJ2-3,TRBV4-1,-,21,CASSQDGLGIGTARRTDTQYF,TGCGCCAGCAGCCAAGACGGACTTGGGATTGGGACAGCACGCCGCACAGATACGCAGTATTTT
-,TRBJ1-2,TRBV14,-,14,CASSQVRGSGGYTF,TGTGCCAGCAGCCAAGTTCGGGGGTCCGGTGGCTACACCTTC
TRBD1,TRBJ1-3,TRBV5-4,few,16,CASSLGDSYSGNTIYF,TGTGCCAGCAGCTTGGGGGACAGCTACTCTGGAAACACCATATATTTT
-,TRBJ2-7,TRBV11-1,-,15,CASSLDGPISDEQYF,TGTGCCAGCAGCTTAGACGGGCCGATCTCCGACGAGCAGTACTTC
-,TRBJ1-6,TRBV14,-,14,CASSLEAGHLTLHF,TGTGCCAGCAGCCTCGAAGCCGGACACCTCACCCTCCACTTT
-,TRBJ1-2,TRBV20-1,-,13,CSATDGGSYGYTF,TGCAGTGCCACAGACGGGGGCTCCTATGGCTACACCTTC
TRBD2,TRBJ2-7,TRBV20-1,once,16,CSARDPGAGGSYEQYF,TGCAGTGCTAGAGATCCAGGGGCGGGAGGGTCCTACGAGCAGTACTTC
-,TRBJ1-2,TRBV19,-,14,CASSTHQENYGYTF,TGTGCCAGTAGTACCCACCAGGAAAACTATGGCTACACCTTC
-,TRBJ2-1,TRBV15,-,14,CATSEGNGFDEQFF,TGTGCCACCAGTGAGGGGAACGGATTTGATGAGCAGTTCTTC
TRBD1,TRBJ2-7,TRBV19,-,14,CASSRQGARYEQYF,TGTGCCAGTAGTAGACAGGGGGCGCGTTACGAGCAGTACTTC
-,TRBJ1-1,TRBV5-1,-,14,CASRRELENTEAFF,TGCGCCAGCAGGAGGGAGCTGGAGAACACTGAAGCTTTCTTT
TRBD2,TRBJ2-2,TRBV12-3/TRBV12-4,-,16,CASSRMTSENTGELFF,TGTGCCAGCAGTAGGATGACTAGCGAGAACACCGGGGAGCTGTTTTTT
TRBD2,TRBJ2-7,TRBV3-1,once,14,CASSRPGLAWEQYF,TGTGCCAGCAGCCGACCGGGACTAGCGTGGGAGCAGTACTTC
TRBD1,TRBJ1-1,TRBV6-2/TRBV6-3,-,19,CASSYPDRGIKQAEAEAFF,TGTGCCAGCAGTTACCCGGACAGGGGAATCAAGCAGGCGGAAGCTGAAGCTTTCTTT
TRBD2,TRBJ2-1,TRBV4-3,-,17,CASSQDRLAGWSNEQFF,TGCGCCAGCAGCCAAGATCGGCTAGCGGGGTGGAGCAATGAGCAGTTCTTC
-,TRBJ1-1,TRBV3-1,-,14,CASSPKLLNTEAFF,TGTGCCAGCAGCCCCAAACTACTAAACACTGAAGCTTTCTTT
-,TRBJ1-6,TRBV19,-,12,CASAGLGSPLHF,TGTGCCAGTGCCGGACTAGGTTCACCCCTCCACTTT
TRBD2,TRBJ2-5,TRBV7-2,-,17,CASSLTLASGGQETQYF,TGTGCCAGCAGCTTAACGCTGGCTAGCGGGGGACAAGAGACCCAGTACTTC
TRBD1,TRBJ2-2,TRBV5-1,-,15,CASSLDRGDTGELFF,TGCGCCAGCAGCTTGGACAGGGGTGACACCGGGGAGCTGTTTTTT
TRBD2,TRBJ2-2,TRBV7-3,-,19,CASSLFPQRLAGSTGELFF,TGTGCCAGCAGCTTATTTCCCCAACGACTAGCGGGCTCCACCGGGGAGCTGTTTTTT
-,TRBJ1-2,TRBV7-2,-,16,CASSLVGSALNRGYTF,TGTGCCAGCAGCTTAGTGGGGTCTGCCTTGAATAGAGGCTACACCTTC
-,TRBJ2-7,TRBV20-1,-,16,CSARDPGGRSSYEQYF,TGCAGTGCTAGAGATCCGGGTGGAAGGAGCTCCTACGAGCAGTACTTC
-,TRBJ2-2,TRBV7-4,-,10,CAGAGGELFF,TGTGCCGGAGCGGGCGGGGAGCTGTTTTTT
-,TRBJ1-5,TRBV19,-,17,CASSIEVPQVSNQPQHF,TGTGCCAGTAGTATAGAGGTACCGCAGGTTAGCAATCAGCCCCAGCATTTT
TRBD1,TRBJ2-1,TRBV7-3,-,17,CASSRLRPGQGKAEQFF,TGTGCCAGCAGCCGACTTAGACCGGGACAGGGGAAAGCTGAGCAGTTCTTC
-,TRBJ1-2,TRBV15,once,15,CATSRGESSRDGYTF,TGTGCCACCAGCAGGGGGGAGAGCTCCAGAGATGGCTACACCTTC
-,TRBJ2-7,TRBV19,-,16,CASSDSFGGSGYEQYF,TGTGCCAGTTCAGACAGTTTTGGGGGATCGGGGTACGAGCAGTACTTC